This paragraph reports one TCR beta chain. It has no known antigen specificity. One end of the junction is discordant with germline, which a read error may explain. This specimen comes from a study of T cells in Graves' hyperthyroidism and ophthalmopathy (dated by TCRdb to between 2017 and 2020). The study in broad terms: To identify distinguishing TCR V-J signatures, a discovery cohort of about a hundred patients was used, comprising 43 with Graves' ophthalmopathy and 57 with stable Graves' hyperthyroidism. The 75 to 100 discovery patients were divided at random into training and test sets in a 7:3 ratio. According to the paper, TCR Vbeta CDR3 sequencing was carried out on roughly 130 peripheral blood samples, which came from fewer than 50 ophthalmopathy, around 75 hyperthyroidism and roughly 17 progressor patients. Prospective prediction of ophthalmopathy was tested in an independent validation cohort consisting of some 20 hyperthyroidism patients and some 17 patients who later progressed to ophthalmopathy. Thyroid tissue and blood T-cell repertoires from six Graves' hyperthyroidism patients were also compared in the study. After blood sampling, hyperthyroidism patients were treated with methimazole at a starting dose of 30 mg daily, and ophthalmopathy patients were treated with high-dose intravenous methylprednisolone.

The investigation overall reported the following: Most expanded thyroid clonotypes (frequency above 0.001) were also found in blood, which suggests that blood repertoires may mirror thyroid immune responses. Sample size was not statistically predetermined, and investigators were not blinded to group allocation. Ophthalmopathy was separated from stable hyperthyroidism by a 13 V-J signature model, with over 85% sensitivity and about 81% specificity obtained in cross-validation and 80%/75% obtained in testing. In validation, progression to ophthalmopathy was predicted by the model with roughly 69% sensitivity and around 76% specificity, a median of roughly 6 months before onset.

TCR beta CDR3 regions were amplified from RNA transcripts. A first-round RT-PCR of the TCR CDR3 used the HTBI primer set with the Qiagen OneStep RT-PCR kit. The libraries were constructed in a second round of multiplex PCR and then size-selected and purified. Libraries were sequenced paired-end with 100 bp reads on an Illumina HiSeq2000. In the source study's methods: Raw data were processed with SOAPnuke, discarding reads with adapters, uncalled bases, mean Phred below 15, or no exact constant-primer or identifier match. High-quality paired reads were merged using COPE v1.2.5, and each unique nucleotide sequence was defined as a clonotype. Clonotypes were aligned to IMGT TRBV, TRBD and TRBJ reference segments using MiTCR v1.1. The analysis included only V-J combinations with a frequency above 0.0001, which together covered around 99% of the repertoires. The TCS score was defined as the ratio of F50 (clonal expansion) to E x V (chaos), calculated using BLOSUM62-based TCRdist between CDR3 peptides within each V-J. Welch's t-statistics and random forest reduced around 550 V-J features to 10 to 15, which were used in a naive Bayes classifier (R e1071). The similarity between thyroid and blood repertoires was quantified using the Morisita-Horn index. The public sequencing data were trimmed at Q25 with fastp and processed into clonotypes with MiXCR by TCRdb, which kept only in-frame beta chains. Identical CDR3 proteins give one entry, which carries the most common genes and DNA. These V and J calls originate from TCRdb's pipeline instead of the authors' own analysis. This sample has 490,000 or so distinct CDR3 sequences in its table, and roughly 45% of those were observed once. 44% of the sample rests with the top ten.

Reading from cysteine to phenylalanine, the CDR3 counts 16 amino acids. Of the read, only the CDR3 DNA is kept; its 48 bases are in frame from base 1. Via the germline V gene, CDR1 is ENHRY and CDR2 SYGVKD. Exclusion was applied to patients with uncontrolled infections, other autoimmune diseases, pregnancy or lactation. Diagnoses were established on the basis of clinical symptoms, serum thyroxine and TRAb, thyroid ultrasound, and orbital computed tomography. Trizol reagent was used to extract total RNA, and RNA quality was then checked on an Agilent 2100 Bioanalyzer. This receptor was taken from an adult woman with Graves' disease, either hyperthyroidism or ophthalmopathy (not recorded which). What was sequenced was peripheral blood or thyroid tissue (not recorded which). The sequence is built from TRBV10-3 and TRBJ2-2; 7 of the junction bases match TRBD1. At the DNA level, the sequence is TGTGCCACCAGTGATTTCTGGACAGGCAACACCGGGGAGCTGTTTTTT. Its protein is CATSDFWTGNTGELFF.